This T cell receptor (beta chain) comes out of a study of tumor and adjacent non-tumor tissue in lung cancer. Study-wide findings and caveats: Higher tumor TCR diversity was associated with shorter survival.

The template was RNA from unsorted bulk tissue. The library came from three nested PCR rounds adapted from ARM-PCR protocols. TCRdb reprocessed the multiplex PCR reads with MiXCR, giving one entry per CDR3 protein. This table has approximately 68,000 distinct CDR3 sequences, more than 70% appearing once. This clonotype was detected only once. The antigen is unknown. At one end the junction does not follow the germline gene, possibly because of a read error. This CDR3 comprises 20 residues. The germline CDR1 and CDR2 sequences are ENHRY and SYGVKD. The TCR was taken from a man in his sixties with non-small cell lung cancer. V and J are TRBV10-3 and TRBJ2-6, with TRBD2 matching 10 bases. The specimen sequenced was lung tumor tissue. In nucleotides, the CDR3 is TGTGCCATCAGCGAACATGGGACTAGCGTGAGGGACTCTGGGGCCAACATCCTGACATTC. This translates into CAISEHGTSVRDSGANILTF.